These T cell receptor beta chains were read from a single sample in a study of CD8 T cells in Susac syndrome. TCRdb re-called the immunoSEQ multiplex PCR reads through MiXCR, storing one row per CDR3 protein. The table records 300,000 to 350,000 distinct CDR3 sequences, 92% of them present only once. Sequenced: CD4+ T cells from PBMCs. The source of these receptors is a human donor with multiple sclerosis. Both conserved end residues are part of each CDR3. D genes are given only for firm matches. Not all rows give a size; the values are once, few, many and, for expanded clones, a class.

clone_size	v_call	d_call	j_call	cdr3_nt	cdr3_aa
.	TRBV7-9	.	TRBJ2-7	TGTGCCAGCAGCTTAGGGAGGTCCGCCTACGAGCAGTACTTC	CASSLGRSAYEQYF
.	TRBV4-2	TRBD1	TRBJ1-5	TGTGCCAGCAGCCAAGATTGGGACAGGGGTAATCAGCCCCAGCATTTT	CASSQDWDRGNQPQHF
.	TRBV7-6	TRBD2	TRBJ2-1	TGTGCCAGCAGCTTAGCGGCTAGCGGGGTGGGGAACAATGAGCAGTTCTTC	CASSLAASGVGNNEQFF
.	TRBV6-1	.	TRBJ1-2	TGTGCCAGCAGTGAAGCGCTAGGAATAAACTATGGCTACACCTTC	CASSEALGINYGYTF
.	TRBV7-9	.	TRBJ2-2	TGTGCCAGCAGCCCCCGGACAGCCCACACCGGGGAGCTGTTTTTT	CASSPRTAHTGELFF
.	TRBV2	.	TRBJ2-5	TGTGCCAGCAGGTCTAGCGACGGGGAGACCCAGTACTTC	CASRSSDGETQYF
.	TRBV5-4	.	TRBJ1-2	TGTGCCAGCAGCTCTAACCCATTTTCGGGGGGAAGGGGGGTTTATGGCTACACCTTC	CASSSNPFSGGRGVYGYTF
.	TRBV29-1	.	TRBJ2-3	TGCAGCGTTGATCCGATTGGGGATACGCAGTATTTT	CSVDPIGDTQYF
.	TRBV20-1	.	TRBJ1-1	TGCAGTGCTTACAAGCATTCCACTGAAGCTTTCTTT	CSAYKHSTEAFF
.	TRBV4-1	.	TRBJ2-1	TGCGCCAGCAGCCAAGATGGAGGGGGCGGGGGCCTCGACAATGAGCAGTTCTTC	CASSQDGGGGGLDNEQFF
.	TRBV20-1	.	TRBJ2-2	TGCAGTGCTAGTAGTAACCCGAACACCGGGGAGCTGTTTTTT	CSASSNPNTGELFF
.	TRBV7-2	.	TRBJ2-7	TGTGCCAGCAGCTTACGAAGGGGATGGAAAAGCTACGAGCAGTACTTC	CASSLRRGWKSYEQYF
.	TRBV5-1	.	TRBJ2-3	TGCGCCAGCAGCTTGGGGACAGACCTTGGAGGCAGCGATACGCAGTATTTT	CASSLGTDLGGSDTQYF
.	TRBV4-1	.	TRBJ1-1	TGCGCCAGCAGCCGTCAGGGTTCCACTGAAGCTTTCTTT	CASSRQGSTEAFF
.	TRBV20-1	TRBD2	TRBJ2-5	TGCAGTGCTAGACAAGCGGGAGAGGAGACCCAGTACTTC	CSARQAGEETQYF
.	TRBV30	TRBD1	TRBJ1-2	TGTGCCTGGGGTGACAGGGGAAGGCGGAACTATGGCTACACCTTC	CAWGDRGRRNYGYTF
.	TRBV3-1	TRBD1	TRBJ2-2	TGTGCCAGCAGCCAAGCCTTGGGACAGCGGAACACCGGGGAGCTGTTTTTT	CASSQALGQRNTGELFF
.	TRBV7-2	.	TRBJ2-7	TGTGCCAGCAGCCCCACGAGGGGGAATCGGTACTTC	CASSPTRGNRYF
once	TRBV27	.	TRBJ1-1	TGTGCCAGCAGTAGGGCGGGGACTGAAGCTTTCTTT	CASSRAGTEAFF
.	TRBV20-1	TRBD2	TRBJ2-5	TGCAGTGCCCAGAAAGGGGTAGCGGGAAACCAAGAGACCCAGTACTTC	CSAQKGVAGNQETQYF
.	TRBV7-3	TRBD2	TRBJ2-1	TGTGCCAGCAGCGAGACAGGGACTAGCGGGAGGAATGAGCAGTTCTTC	CASSETGTSGRNEQFF
.	TRBV7-8	.	TRBJ2-5	TGTGCCAGCAGCTCCCAAGGGGTGAGGGAGACCCAGTACTTC	CASSSQGVRETQYF
.	TRBV11-2	.	TRBJ2-3	TGTGCCAGCAGCCCGGACTCCTTTAGCACAGATACGCAGTATTTT	CASSPDSFSTDTQYF
.	TRBV3-1	.	TRBJ2-2	TGTGCCAGCAGTCCCCTAGCCCGGACCGGGGAGCTGTTTTTT	CASSPLARTGELFF
.	TRBV30	TRBD2	TRBJ2-3	TGTGCCTGGAGTGTAGGGCTGTTAGCGGGTTTCACAGATACGCAGTATTTT	CAWSVGLLAGFTDTQYF